Listed below are T cell receptor beta chains from one sample, sequenced in a study of cytomegalovirus exposure and HLA in healthy donors. The table came from immunoSEQ multiplex PCR; TCRdb's copy has only in-frame clones and leaves some out. The sample includes 150,000 to 200,000 clones, more than 60% of them seen just once. The sample taken for sequencing was PBMCs. These receptors all stem from a female donor in good health and CMV-seronegative. CDR3s include the opening cysteine and the closing phenylalanine or tryptophan. D genes are given only for firm matches. Some rows have no size entry. The others give once, few or many, or a class for an expanded clone.

D gene	CDR3 length	clone size	V gene	J gene	CDR3 DNA	CDR3 protein
-	14	few	TRBV30	TRBJ2-2	TGTGCCTGGAGTCAGGGCCCGAACACCGGGGAGCTGTTTTTT	CAWSQGPNTGELFF
TRBD1	14	once	TRBV11-2	TRBJ2-5	TGTGCCAGCAGCTTCCAGGGGGTGACGGAGACCCAGTACTTC	CASSFQGVTETQYF
TRBD2	15	-	TRBV25-1	TRBJ2-5	TGTGCCAGCAGTGAGGGGACTAGCGGGATGGAGACCCAGTACTTC	CASSEGTSGMETQYF
TRBD2	16	-	TRBV9	TRBJ2-3	TGTGCCAGCAGCGTACTCGGGACTACTGCTACAGATACGCAGTATTTT	CASSVLGTTATDTQYF
TRBD2	15	-	TRBV9	TRBJ2-3	TGTGCCAGCAGCCTAAGGACTAGCGGGGTAGATACGCAGTATTTT	CASSLRTSGVDTQYF
-	13	-	TRBV7-9	TRBJ1-5	TGTGCCAGCAGCTTGTCCGAGCATCAGCCCCAGCATTTT	CASSLSEHQPQHF
-	15	-	TRBV7-2	TRBJ1-1	TGTGCCAGCAGCTTAGCTAGTTTTGGGAACACTGAAGCTTTCTTT	CASSLASFGNTEAFF
TRBD1	16	-	TRBV7-2	TRBJ1-2	TGTGCCAGCAGCTTAGCCACTTCGGGACAGAACTATGGCTACACCTTC	CASSLATSGQNYGYTF
-	15	once	TRBV7-9	TRBJ1-2	TGTTCCAGCAGCTTGGGACAAGGTCCGAACTATGGCTACACCTTC	CSSSLGQGPNYGYTF
-	14	-	TRBV5-6	TRBJ2-7	TGTGCCAGCAGCTTGTATCGCGGGAATGGCGAGCAGTACTTC	CASSLYRGNGEQYF
TRBD2	17	-	TRBV2	TRBJ2-2	TGTGCCAGCAGTGAGGCCCTACTAGCGGGGGACACCGGGGAGCTGTTTTTT	CASSEALLAGDTGELFF
TRBD1	18	-	TRBV2	TRBJ2-2	TGTGCCAGCAGTCCCTACTGGACAGGGAAGACGACCACCGGGGAGCTGTTTTTT	CASSPYWTGKTTTGELFF
-	13	-	TRBV2	TRBJ1-4	TGTGCCAGCAGTGGGGAGGTGAGGGAAAAACTGTTTTTT	CASSGEVREKLFF
-	14	-	TRBV19	TRBJ2-3	TGTGCCAGTAGTGTATGGACAGCCAGAGATACGCAGTATTTT	CASSVWTARDTQYF
TRBD2	13	-	TRBV11-3	TRBJ2-7	TGTGCCAGCAGCTCCGGACTAGTAGGGGAGCAGTACTTC	CASSSGLVGEQYF
TRBD2	17	-	TRBV4-1	TRBJ2-5	TGCGCCAGCAGCCAAGGGGGAGCGGGGGGGCCGCTTGAGACCCAGTACTTC	CASSQGGAGGPLETQYF
TRBD1	13	-	TRBV6-1	TRBJ1-2	TGTGCCAGCAGTGGACAGGGGAACTATGGCTACACCTTC	CASSGQGNYGYTF
TRBD2	17	-	TRBV19	TRBJ2-2	TGTGCCAGTAGGGATGACGGGGGGACCCGATACACCGGGGAGCTGTTTTTT	CASRDDGGTRYTGELFF
-	16	-	TRBV9	TRBJ2-2	TGTGCCAGCAGCGTATCGTCAAACCGCGGCACCGGGGAGCTGTTTTTT	CASSVSSNRGTGELFF
TRBD2	11	-	TRBV7-3	TRBJ2-7	TGTGCCAGCAGGTGGGGGGGCGAGCAGTACTTC	CASRWGGEQYF
TRBD1	11	few	TRBV27	TRBJ1-2	TGTGCCACCTTGACAGGGAAAGGCTACACCTTC	CATLTGKGYTF